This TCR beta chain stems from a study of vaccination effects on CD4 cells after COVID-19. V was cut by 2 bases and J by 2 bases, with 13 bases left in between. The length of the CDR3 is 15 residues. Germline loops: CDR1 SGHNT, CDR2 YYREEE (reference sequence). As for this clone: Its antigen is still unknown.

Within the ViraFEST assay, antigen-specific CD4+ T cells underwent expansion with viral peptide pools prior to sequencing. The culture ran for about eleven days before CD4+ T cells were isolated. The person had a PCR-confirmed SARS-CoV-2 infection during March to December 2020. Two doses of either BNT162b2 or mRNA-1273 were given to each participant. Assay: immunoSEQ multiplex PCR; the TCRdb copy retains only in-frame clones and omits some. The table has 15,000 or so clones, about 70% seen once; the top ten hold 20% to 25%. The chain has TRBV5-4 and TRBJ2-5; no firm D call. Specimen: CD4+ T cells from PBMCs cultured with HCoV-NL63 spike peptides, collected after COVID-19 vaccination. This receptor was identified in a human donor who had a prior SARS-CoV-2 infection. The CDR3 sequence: CASSFSFGRQETQYF. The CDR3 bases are TGTGCCAGCAGCTTTAGTTTTGGGCGGCAAGAGACCCAGTACTTC.